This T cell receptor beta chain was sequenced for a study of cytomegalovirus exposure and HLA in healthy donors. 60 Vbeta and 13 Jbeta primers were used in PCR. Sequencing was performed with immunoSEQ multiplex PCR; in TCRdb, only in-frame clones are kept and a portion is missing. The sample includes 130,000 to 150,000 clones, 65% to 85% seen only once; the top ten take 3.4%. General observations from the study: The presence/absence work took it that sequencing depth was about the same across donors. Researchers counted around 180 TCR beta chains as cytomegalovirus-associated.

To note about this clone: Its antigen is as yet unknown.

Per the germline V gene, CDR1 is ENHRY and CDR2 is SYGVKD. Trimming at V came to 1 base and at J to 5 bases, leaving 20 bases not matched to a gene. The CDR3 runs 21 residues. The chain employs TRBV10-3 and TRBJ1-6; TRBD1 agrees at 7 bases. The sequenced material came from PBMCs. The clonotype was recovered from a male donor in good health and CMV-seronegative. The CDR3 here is CAISEFQQALTGTDDNSPLHF. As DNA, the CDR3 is TGTGCCATCAGTGAGTTTCAGCAGGCCTTAACCGGGACAGACGATAATTCACCCCTCCACTTT.